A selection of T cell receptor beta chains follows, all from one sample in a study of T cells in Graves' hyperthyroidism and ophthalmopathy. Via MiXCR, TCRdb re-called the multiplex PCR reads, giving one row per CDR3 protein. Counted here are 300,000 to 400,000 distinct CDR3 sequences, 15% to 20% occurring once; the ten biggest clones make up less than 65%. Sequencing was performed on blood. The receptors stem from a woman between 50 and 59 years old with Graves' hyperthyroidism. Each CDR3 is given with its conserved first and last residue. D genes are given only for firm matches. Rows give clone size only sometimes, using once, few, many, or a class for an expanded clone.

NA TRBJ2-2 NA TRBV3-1 TGTGCCAGCAGCCAACAGTTCCCCGGGGAGCTGTTTTTT CASSQQFPGELFF
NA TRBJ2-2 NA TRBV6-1 TGTGCCAGCAGTAGTTGGGGTGACACCGGGGAGCTGTTTTTT CASSSWGDTGELFF
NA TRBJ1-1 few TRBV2 TGTGCCAGCAGTAACACACGAAACACTGAAGCTTTCTTT CASSNTRNTEAFF
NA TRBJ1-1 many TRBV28 TGTGCCAGCAGTTCCCCGGCGGCTGAAGCTTTCTTT CASSSPAAEAFF
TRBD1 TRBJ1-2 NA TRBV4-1 TGCGCCAGCAGTTTGGACAGGGATGGTTATGGCTACACCTTC CASSLDRDGYGYTF
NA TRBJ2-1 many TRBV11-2 TGTGCCAGCAGCTTAGAACGCCTCAGAGCGGAGAGCTCCTACAATGAGCAGTTCTTC CASSLERLRAESSYNEQFF
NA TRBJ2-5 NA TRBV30 TGTGCCTGGAGCGGAAGACGAGAGACCCAGTACTTC CAWSGRRETQYF
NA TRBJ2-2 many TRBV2 TGTGCCAGCTTCCTAGAGGCCGGGGAGCTGTTTTTT CASFLEAGELFF
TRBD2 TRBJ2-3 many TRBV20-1 TGCAGTGCTAGAGGGCTAGCGGGGGTAGGAGATACGCAGTATTTT CSARGLAGVGDTQYF
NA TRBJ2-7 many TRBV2 TGTGCCAGCAGTGAAACCTACGAGCAGTACTTC CASSETYEQYF
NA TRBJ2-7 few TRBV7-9 TGTGCCAGCAGCTTATCCGGGGTCTCCTACGAGCAGTACTTC CASSLSGVSYEQYF
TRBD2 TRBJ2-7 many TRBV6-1 TGTGCCAGCAGCGTACTAGCGGGAGGCTACGAGCAGTACTTC CASSVLAGGYEQYF
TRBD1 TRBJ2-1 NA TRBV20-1 TGCAGTGCTAGAGAACAGGGGGCCGGCTCCTACAATGAGCAGTTCTTC CSAREQGAGSYNEQFF
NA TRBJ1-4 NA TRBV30 TGTGCCTGGAGTGCGGGGTTTAATGAAAAACTGTTTTTT CAWSAGFNEKLFF
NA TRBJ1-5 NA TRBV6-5 TGTGCCAGCAGTTCCAACGGGGGAGTGGGACAGCCCCAGCATTTT CASSSNGGVGQPQHF
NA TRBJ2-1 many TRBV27 TGTGCCAGCAGTTATGGGGCAGTAGGCTTGTACGGGAGAGATTACAATGAGCAGTTCTTC CASSYGAVGLYGRDYNEQFF
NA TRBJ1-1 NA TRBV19 TGTGCCAGTAGTACAGGGCTCTCTGAAGCTTTCTTT CASSTGLSEAFF
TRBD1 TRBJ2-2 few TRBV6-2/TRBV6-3 TGTGCCAGCAGTTACCCGACAGGGGCAAAAGGGCCCGGGGAGCTGTTTTTT CASSYPTGAKGPGELFF
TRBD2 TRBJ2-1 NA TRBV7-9 TGTGCCAGCAGTCCTGGACTAGCGGGGATAAACAATGAGCAGTTCTTC CASSPGLAGINNEQFF
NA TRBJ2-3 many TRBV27 TGTGCCAGCAGTTCAAATAGGGGCACAGATACGCAGTATTTT CASSSNRGTDTQYF
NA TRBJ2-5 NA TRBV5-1 TGCGCCAGCAGCTTGTCAGGGCGATGGCAAGAGACCCAGTACTTC CASSLSGRWQETQYF
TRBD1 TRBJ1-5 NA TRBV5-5 TGTGCCAGCAGCTACGGGACAGGGGATCAGCCCCAGCATTTT CASSYGTGDQPQHF
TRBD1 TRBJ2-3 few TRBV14 TGTGCCAGCAGCGGACAGGGGGTAGATACGCAGTATTTT CASSGQGVDTQYF
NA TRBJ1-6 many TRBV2 TGTGCCAGCAGTCCGTGGATCGATAATTCACCCCTCCACTTT CASSPWIDNSPLHF
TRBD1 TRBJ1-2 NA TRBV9 TGTGCCAGCAGCGTAGATACAGGGGGAGGGTATGGCTACACCTTC CASSVDTGGGYGYTF
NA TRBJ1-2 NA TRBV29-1 TGCAGCGTGACAGCTAACTATGGCTACACCTTC CSVTANYGYTF
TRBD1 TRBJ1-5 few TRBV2 TGTGCCAGCAGTGCCCGGACAGGGGGCCATCAGCCCCAGCATTTT CASSARTGGHQPQHF
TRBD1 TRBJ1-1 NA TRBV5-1 TGCGCCAGCAGCTCTTACAGGGGGTCTATCACTGAAGCTTTCTTT CASSSYRGSITEAFF
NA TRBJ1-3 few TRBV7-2 TGTGCCAGCAGCTTATTAGGAGGGGCCTACCCCTCTGGAAACACCATATATTTT CASSLLGGAYPSGNTIYF
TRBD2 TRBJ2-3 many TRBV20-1 TGCAGTGCTCATTTAGCGGGAGGGCCTTGGACAGATACGCAGTATTTT CSAHLAGGPWTDTQYF
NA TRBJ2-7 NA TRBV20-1 TGCAGTGCTAGAGCGGGAGCCTACGAGCAGTACTTC CSARAGAYEQYF
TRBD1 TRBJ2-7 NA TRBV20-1 TGCAGTGCTAGAAGACAGGGTGGGTCCTACGAGCAGTACTTC CSARRQGGSYEQYF
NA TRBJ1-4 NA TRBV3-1 TGTGCCAGCAGCCAAGAAATCCCAGGCTATAATGAAAAACTGTTTTTT CASSQEIPGYNEKLFF
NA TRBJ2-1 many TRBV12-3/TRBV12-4 TGTGCCAGCAGTTTCGCACTAGTAGGAGTTCGTGAGCAGTTCTTC CASSFALVGVREQFF
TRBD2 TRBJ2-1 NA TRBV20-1 TGCAGTGCTAGCGGACTAGCGGGAAACTCCTACAATGAGCAGTTCTTC CSASGLAGNSYNEQFF
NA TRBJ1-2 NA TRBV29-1 TGCAGCGTTCAAGCCTGGAATGGCTACACCTTC CSVQAWNGYTF
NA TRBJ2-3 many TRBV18 TGTGCCAGCTCACTAAACTTACAGGAGAGCACAGATACGCAGTATTTT CASSLNLQESTDTQYF
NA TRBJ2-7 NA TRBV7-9 TGTGCCAGCAGTGAGGCAAACTACGAGCAGTACTTC CASSEANYEQYF
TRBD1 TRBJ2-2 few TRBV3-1 TGTGCCAGCAGCTCAGGACAGGCCCTTGGAACCGGGGAGCTGTTTTTT CASSSGQALGTGELFF
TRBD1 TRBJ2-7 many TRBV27 TGTGCCAGCAGTCCAGGGACAGCTTACGAGCAGTACTTC CASSPGTAYEQYF
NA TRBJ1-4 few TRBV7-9 TGTGCCAGCAGCTTAGGTCCCGGGAGCGAAAAACTGTTTTTT CASSLGPGSEKLFF
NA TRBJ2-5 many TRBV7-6 TGTGCCAGCAGCTTAGCCGGGCAGCAAGAGACCCAGTACTTC CASSLAGQQETQYF
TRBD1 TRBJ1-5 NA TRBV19 TGTGCCAGTAGTAGCTTACAGGGGGAGGAGCCCCAGCATTTT CASSSLQGEEPQHF
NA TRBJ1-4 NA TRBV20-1 TGCAGTGCTAGTGTGGGGGGTGGCGAAAAACTGTTTTTT CSASVGGGEKLFF